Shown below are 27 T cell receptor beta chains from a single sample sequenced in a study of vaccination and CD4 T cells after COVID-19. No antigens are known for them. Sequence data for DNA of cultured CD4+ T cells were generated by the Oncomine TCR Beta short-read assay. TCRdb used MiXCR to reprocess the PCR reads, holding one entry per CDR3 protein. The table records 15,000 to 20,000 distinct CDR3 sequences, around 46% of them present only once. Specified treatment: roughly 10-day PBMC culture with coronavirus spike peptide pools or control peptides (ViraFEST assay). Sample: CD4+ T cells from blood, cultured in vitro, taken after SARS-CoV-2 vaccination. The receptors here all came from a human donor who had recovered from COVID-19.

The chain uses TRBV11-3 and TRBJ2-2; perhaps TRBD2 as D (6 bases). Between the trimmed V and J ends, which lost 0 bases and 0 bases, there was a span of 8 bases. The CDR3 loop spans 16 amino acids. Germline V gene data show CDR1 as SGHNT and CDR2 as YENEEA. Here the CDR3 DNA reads TGTGCCAGCAGCTTAGATGGGGGGTCGAACACCGGGGAGCTGTTTTTT. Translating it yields CASSLDGGSNTGELFF.

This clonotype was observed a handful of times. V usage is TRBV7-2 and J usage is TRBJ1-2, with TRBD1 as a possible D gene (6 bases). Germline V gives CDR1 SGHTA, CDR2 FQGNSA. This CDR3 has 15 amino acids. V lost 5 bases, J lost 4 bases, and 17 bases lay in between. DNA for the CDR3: TGTGCCAGCAGCCGAAACGATCAGGGGAGCTATGGCTACACCTTC. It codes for CASSRNDQGSYGYTF.

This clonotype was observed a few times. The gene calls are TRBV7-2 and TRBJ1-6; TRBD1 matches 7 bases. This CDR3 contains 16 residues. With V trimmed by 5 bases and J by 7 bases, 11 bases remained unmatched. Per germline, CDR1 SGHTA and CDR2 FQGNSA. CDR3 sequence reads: CASSLGGQISNSPLHF. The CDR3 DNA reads TGTGCCAGCAGCCTCGGGGGACAGATTAGCAATTCACCCCTCCACTTT. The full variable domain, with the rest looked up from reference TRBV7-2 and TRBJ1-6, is GAGVSQSPSNKVTEKGKDVELRCDPISGHTALYWYRQSLGQGLEFLIYFQGNSAPDKSGLPSDRFSAERTGGSVSTLTIQRTQQEDSAVYLCASSLGGQISNSPLHFGNGTRLTVT.

The CDR3 region is CSASRTSGRYYEQYF. The CDR3 DNA reads TGCAGTGCTTCCAGGACTAGCGGGAGATACTACGAGCAGTACTTC. This sequence joins TRBV20-1 and TRBJ2-7, with 13 nucleotides matching TRBD2. V lost 5 bases to trimming and J lost 3 bases; unmatched junction nucleotides: 7. The CDR3 has 15 amino acids. CDR1 is DFQATT and CDR2 is SNEGSKA in the germline V gene (reference sequence).

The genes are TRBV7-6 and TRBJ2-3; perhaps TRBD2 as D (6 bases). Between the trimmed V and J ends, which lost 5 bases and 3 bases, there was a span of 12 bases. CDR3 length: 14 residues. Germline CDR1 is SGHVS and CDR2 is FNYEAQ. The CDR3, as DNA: TGTGCCAGCAGCCCAGAAAGCGGGACAGATACGCAGTATTTT. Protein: CASSPESGTDTQYF.

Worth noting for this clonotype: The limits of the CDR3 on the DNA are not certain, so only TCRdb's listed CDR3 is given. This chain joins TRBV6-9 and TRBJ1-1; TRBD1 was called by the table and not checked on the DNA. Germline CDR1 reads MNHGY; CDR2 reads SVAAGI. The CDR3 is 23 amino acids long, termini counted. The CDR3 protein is CASTNQTSMYLCATQGFRGEAFF.

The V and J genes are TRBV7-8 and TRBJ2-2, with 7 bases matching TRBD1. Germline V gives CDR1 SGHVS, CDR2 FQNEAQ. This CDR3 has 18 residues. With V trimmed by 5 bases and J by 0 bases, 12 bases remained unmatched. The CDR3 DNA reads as TGTGCCAGCAGCCCTGTGGTAGGGGGCCTTGCGAACACCGGGGAGCTGTTTTTT. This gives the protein CASSPVVGGLANTGELFF. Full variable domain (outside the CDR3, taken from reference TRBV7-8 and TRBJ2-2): GAGVSQSPRYKVAKRGQDVALRCDPISGHVSLFWYQQALGQGPEFLTYFQNEAQLDKSGLPSDRFFAERPEGSVSTLKIQRTQQEDSAVYLCASSPVVGGLANTGELFFGEGSRLTVL.

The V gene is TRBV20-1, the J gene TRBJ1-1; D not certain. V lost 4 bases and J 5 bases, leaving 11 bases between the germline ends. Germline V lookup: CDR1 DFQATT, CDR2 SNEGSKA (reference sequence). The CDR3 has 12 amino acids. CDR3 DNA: TGCAGTGCTAAACCTAAGTATACTGAAGCTTTCTTT. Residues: CSAKPKYTEAFF.

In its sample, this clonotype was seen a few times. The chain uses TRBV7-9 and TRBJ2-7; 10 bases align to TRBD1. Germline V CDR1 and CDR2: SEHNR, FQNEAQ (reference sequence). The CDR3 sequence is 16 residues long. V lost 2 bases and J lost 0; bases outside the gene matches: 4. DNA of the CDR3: TGTGCCAGCAGCTTAACGACAGGGGGCTACTCCTACGAGCAGTACTTC. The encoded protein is CASSLTTGGYSYEQYF.

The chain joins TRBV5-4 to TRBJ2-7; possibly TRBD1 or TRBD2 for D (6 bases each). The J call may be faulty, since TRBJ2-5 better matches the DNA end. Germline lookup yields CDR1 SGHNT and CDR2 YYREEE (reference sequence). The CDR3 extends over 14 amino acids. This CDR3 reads CASSPSGGLETQYF. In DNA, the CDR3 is TGTGCCAGCAGCCCTAGTGGGGGGCTAGAGACCCAGTACTTC.

The CDR3 here is CSAALPAGATYEQYF. The CDR3 DNA follows: TGCAGTGCCGCCCTCCCAGCGGGAGCCACCTACGAGCAGTACTTC. The chain combines TRBV20-1 with TRBJ2-7, with 8 bases aligning to TRBD2. The CDR3 runs 15 residues. Germline CDR1 reads DFQATT; CDR2 reads SNEGSKA (reference sequence). V trimming: 6 bases; J trimming: 2 bases; junction bases outside the gene matches: 12.

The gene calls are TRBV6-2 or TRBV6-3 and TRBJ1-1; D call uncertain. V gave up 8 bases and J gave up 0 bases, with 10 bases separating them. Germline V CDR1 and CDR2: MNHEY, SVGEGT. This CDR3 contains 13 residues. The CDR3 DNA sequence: TGTGCCAGCGGGAGGATCATGAACACTGAAGCTTTCTTT. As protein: CASGRIMNTEAFF.

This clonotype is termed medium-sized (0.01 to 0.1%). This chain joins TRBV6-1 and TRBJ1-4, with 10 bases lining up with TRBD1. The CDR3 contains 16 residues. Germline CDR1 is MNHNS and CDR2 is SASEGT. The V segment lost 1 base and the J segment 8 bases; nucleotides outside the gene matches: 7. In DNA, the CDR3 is TGTGCCAGCAGTGAAGTTGATGGGACAGGGGAGGAAAAACTGTTTTTT. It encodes CASSEVDGTGEEKLFF.

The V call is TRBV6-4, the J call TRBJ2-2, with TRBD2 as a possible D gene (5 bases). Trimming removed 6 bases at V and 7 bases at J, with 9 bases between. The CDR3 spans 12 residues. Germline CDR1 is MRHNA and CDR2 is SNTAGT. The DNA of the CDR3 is TGTGCCAGCAGAAGAGGGATCGGGGAGCTGTTTTTT. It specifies CASRRGIGELFF.

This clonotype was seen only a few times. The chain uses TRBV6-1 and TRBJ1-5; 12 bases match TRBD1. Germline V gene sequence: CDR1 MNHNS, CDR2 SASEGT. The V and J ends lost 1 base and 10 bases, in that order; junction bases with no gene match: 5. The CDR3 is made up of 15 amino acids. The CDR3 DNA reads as TGTGCCAGCAGTGAAGGGGGACAGGGGGCGGATCCCCAGCATTTT. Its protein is CASSEGGQGADPQHF.

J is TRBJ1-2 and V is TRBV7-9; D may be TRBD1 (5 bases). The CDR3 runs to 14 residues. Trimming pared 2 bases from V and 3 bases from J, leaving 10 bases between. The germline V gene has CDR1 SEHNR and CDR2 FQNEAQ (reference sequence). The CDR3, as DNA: TGTGCCAGCAGCTTACTCGCCAGGGACTATGGCTACACCTTC. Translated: CASSLLARDYGYTF.

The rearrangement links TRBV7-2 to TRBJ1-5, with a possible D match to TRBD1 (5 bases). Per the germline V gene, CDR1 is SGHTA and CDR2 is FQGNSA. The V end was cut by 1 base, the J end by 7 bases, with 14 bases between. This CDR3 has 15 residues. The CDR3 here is CASSLVPGYGQPQHF. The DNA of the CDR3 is TGTGCCAGCAGCTTAGTTCCAGGGTATGGACAGCCCCAGCATTTT. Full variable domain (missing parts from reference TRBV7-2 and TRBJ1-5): GAGVSQSPSNKVTEKGKDVELRCDPISGHTALYWYRQSLGQGLEFLIYFQGNSAPDKSGLPSDRFSAERTGGSVSTLTIQRTQQEDSAVYLCASSLVPGYGQPQHFGDGTRLSIL.

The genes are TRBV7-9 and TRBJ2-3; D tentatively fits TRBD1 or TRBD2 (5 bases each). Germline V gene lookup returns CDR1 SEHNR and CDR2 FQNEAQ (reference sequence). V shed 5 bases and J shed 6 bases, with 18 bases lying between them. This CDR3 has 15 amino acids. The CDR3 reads CASSRGDGTFDTQYF. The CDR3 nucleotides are TGTGCCAGCAGCCGAGGGGACGGAACATTTGATACGCAGTATTTT.

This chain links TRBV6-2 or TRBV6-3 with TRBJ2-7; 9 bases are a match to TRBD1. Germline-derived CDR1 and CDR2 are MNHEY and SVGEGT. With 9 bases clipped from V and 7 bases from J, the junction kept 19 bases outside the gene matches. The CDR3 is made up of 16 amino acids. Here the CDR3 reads CASTSPGQGRSSEQYF. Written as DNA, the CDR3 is TGTGCCAGTACTTCACCGGGACAGGGACGATCGAGTGAGCAGTACTTC.

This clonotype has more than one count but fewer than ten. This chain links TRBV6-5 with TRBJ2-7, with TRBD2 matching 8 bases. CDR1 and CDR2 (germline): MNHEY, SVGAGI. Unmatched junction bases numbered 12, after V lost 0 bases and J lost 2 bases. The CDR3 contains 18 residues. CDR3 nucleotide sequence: TGTGCCAGCAGTTACTCGGGGCTAGCGGGCTCTCGGGCCTACGAGCAGTACTTC. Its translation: CASSYSGLAGSRAYEQYF.

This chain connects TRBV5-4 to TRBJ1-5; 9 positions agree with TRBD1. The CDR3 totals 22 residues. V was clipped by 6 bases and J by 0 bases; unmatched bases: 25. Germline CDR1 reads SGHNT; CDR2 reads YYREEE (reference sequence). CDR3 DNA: TGTGCCAGCATCCAAGGGCCCAACAGGGGGCCTGCTCGAAACTATAGCAATCAGCCCCAGCATTTT. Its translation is CASIQGPNRGPARNYSNQPQHF.

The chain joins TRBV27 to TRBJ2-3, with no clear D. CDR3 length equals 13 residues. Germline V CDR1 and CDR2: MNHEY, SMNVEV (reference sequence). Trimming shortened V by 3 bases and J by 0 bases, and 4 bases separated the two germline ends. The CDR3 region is CASSFSSTDTQYF. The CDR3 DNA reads TGTGCCAGCAGTTTTTCTAGCACAGATACGCAGTATTTT.

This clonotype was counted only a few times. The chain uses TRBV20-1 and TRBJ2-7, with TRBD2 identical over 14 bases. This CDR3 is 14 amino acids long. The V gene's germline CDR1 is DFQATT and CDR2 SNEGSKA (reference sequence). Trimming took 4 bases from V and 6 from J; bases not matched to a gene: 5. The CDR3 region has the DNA TGCAGTGCTACCGGGACTAGCGGGAGCGGCGAGCAGTACTTC. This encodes CSATGTSGSGEQYF.

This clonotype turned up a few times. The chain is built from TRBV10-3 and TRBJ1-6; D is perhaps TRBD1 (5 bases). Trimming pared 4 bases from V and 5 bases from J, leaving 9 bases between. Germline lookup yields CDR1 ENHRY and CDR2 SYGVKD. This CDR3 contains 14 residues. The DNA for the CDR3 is TGTGCCATCAGTGGGCGACAGAATAATTCACCCCTCCACTTT. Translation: CAISGRQNNSPLHF.

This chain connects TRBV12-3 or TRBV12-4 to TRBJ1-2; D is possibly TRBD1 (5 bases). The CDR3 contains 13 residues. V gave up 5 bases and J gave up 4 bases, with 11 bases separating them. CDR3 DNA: TGTGCCAGCAGTGCCGTAGGGGTCTATGGCTACACCTTC. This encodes CASSAVGVYGYTF.

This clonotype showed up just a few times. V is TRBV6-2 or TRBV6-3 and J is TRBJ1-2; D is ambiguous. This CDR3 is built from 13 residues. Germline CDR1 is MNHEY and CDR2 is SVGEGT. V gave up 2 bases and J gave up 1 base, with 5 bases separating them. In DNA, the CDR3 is TGTGCCAGCAGTTACACAGATAACTATGGCTACACCTTC. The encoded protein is CASSYTDNYGYTF.

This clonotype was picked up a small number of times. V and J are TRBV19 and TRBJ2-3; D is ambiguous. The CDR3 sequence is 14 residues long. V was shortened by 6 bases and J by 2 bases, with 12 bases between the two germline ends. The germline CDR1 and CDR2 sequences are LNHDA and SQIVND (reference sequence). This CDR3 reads CASRKKGNTDTQYF. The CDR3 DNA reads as TGTGCCAGTAGAAAAAAGGGTAACACAGATACGCAGTATTTT.